This TCR beta chain was recovered during a study of blood T cell repertoires in COVID-19. About the study: T cells, B-cell-depleted T cells, or PBMCs provided the cDNA or gDNA that served as material.

As handled by the study authors: Cell counts per sample came from amplifying reference gene primers. Profiled with immunoSEQ multiplex PCR; TCRdb holds only in-frame clones, not every one. The DNA gave D and trimming, while V, J and clone size come from that table. The sample records roughly 380,000 clones, roughly 86% being singletons. The CDR3 runs to 14 residues. Germline V CDR1 and CDR2: KGHSH, LQKENI. V dropped 2 bases and J dropped 4 bases, with 11 bases sitting between them. The source of this sequence is a human donor with acute or convalescent COVID-19. The donor label of this sample is uncertain. This chain connects TRBV18 to TRBJ1-2, with D hard to call. The sample was peripheral blood. CDR3 region: CASSPAGGGYGYTF. The CDR3 DNA reads TGTGCCAGCTCACCAGCGGGAGGCGGCTATGGCTACACCTTC.